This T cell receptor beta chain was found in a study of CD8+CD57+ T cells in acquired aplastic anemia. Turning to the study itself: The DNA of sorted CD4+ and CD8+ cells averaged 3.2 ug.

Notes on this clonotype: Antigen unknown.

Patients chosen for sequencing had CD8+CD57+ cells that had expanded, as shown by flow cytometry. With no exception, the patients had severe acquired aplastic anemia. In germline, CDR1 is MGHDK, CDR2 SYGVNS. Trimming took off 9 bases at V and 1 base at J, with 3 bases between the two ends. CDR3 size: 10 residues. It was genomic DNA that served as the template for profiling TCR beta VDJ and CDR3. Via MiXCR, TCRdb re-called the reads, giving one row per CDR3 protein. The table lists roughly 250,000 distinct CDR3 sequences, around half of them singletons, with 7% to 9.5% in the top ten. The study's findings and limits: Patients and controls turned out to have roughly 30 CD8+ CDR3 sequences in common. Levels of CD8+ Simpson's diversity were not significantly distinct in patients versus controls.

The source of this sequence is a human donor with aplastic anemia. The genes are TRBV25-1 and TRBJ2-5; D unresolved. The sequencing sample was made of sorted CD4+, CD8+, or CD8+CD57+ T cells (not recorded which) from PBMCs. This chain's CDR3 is CARAQETQYF. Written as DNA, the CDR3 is TGTGCCAGGGCCCAAGAGACCCAGTACTTC.